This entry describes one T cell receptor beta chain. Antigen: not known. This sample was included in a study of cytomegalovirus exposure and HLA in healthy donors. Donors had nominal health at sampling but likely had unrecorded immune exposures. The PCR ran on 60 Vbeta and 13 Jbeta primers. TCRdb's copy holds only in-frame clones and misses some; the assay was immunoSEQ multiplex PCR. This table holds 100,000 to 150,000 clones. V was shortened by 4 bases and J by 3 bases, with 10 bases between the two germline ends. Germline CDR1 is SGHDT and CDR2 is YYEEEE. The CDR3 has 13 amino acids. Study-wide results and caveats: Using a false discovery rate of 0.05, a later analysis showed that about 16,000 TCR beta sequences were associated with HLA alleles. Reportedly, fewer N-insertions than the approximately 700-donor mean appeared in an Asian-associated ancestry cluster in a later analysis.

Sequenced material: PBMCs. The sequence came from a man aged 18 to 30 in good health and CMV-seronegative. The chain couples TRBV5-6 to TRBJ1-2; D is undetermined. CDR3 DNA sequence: TGTGCCAGCAGCAGTCAGGCGTACTATGGCTACACCTTC. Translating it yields CASSSQAYYGYTF.